This T cell receptor (beta chain) is from a study of T-cell reconstitution after alpha-beta-depleted transplantation in children. During its preparation, the TCRbeta library received unique molecular identifiers. TCRdb redid the calling of the PCR reads with MiXCR, one entry per CDR3 protein. The sample records 250,000 to 400,000 distinct CDR3 sequences, more than 20% being singletons. Study outcomes and limitations: Counts and diversity of T cells one year after transplant came mostly from newly produced T cells.

A note on this clonotype: Its antigen is not known.

The sequence came from a male patient between 5 and 17 years old who had a stem cell transplant for acute lymphoblastic leukemia, so the T cells may come from the graft donor. The specimen comprised PBMCs, mostly from graft donor cells, sampled 180 days after TCRalphabeta/CD19-depleted stem cell transplant.

This chain's CDR3 is CASSLGLAAFYEQYF. CDR3 nucleotide sequence: TGCGCCAGCAGCTTGGGACTAGCGGCCTTTTACGAGCAGTACTTC. V usage is TRBV5-1 and J usage is TRBJ2-7; the match to TRBD2 covers 9 bases. Germline-derived CDR1 and CDR2 are SGHRS and YFSETQ. The ends lost 0 bases at V and 4 bases at J; junction bases unmatched: 5. CDR3 length: 15 residues.